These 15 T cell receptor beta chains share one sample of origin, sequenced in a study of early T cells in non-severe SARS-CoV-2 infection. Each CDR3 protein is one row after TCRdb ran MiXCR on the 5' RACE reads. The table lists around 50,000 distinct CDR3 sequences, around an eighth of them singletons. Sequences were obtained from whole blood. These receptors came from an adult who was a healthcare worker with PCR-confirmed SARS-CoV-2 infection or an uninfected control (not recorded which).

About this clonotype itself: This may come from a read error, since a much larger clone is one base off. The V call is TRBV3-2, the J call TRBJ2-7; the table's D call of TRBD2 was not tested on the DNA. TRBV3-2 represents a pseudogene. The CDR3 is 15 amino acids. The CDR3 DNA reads TGTGCCAGCAGCCGAGAAACAGGGCCCCCCTACGAGCGGTACTTC. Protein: CASSRETGPPYERYF.

The CDR3 region is CASSPYPTSGGYEQYF. The CDR3 coding sequence is TGTGCCAGCTCACCCTACCCGACTAGCGGGGGCTACGAGCAGTACTTC. The chain is built from TRBV18 and TRBJ2-7; 12 nucleotides line up with TRBD2. Looked up from germline, CDR1 is KGHSH and CDR2 is LQKENI. The V and J ends lost 3 bases and 3 bases, in that order; junction bases with no gene match: 6. The CDR3 has 16 amino acids.

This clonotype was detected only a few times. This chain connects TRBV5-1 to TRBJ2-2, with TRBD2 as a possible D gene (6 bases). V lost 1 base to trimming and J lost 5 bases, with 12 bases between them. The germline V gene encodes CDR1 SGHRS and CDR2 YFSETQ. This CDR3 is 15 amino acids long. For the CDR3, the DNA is TGCGCCAGCAGCTTGCAGCCAGCGGGTACCGGGGAGCTGTTTTTT. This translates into CASSLQPAGTGELFF.

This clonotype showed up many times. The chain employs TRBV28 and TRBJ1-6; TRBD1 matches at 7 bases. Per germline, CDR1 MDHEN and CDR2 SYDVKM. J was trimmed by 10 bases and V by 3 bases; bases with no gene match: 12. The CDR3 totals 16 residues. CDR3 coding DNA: TGTGCCAGCAGTTTCTTACTCGACAGGGAGGGATCACCCCTCCACTTT. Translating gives CASSFLLDREGSPLHF.

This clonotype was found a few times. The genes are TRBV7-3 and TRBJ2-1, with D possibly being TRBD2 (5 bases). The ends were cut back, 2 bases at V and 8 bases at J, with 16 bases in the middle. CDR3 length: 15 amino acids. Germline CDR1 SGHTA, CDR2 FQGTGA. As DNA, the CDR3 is TGTGCCAGCAGCTTATCTAGCCCTCCTAGGGATGAGCAGTTCTTC. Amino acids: CASSLSSPPRDEQFF.

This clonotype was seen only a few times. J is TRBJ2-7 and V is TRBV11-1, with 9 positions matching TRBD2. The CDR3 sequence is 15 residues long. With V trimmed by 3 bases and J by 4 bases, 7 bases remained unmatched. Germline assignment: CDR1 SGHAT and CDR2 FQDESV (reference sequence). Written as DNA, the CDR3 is TGTGCCAGCAGCTTTCAAAGGACTAGCGCTTACGAGCAGTACTTC. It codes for CASSFQRTSAYEQYF.

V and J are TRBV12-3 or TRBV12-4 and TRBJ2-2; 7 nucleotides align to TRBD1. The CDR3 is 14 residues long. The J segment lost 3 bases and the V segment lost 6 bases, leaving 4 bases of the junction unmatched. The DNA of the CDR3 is TGTGCCAGCAGGGGGGACAGCTACACCGGGGAGCTGTTTTTT. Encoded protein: CASRGDSYTGELFF.

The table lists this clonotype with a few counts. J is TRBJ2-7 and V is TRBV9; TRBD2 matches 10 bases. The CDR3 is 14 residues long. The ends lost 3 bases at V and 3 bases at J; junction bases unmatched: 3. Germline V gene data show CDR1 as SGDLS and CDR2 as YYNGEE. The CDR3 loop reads CASSDGTSDYEQYF. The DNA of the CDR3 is TGTGCCAGCAGCGATGGGACTAGCGACTACGAGCAGTACTTC.

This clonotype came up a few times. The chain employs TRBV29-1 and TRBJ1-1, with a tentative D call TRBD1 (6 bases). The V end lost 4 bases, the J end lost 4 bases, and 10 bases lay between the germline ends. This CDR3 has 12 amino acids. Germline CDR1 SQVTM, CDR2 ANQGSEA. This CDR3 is CSVGGGSTEAFF. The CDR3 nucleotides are TGCAGCGTTGGTGGGGGCTCCACTGAAGCTTTCTTT.

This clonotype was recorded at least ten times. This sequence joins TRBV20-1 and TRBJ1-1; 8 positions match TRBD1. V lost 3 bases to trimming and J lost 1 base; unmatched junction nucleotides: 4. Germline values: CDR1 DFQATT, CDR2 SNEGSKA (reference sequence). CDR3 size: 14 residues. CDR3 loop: CSARAGGQNTEAFF. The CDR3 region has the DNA TGCAGTGCTAGGGCAGGGGGCCAGAACACTGAAGCTTTCTTT.

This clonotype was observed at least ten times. The CDR3 DNA sequence: TGTGCCAGCAGATTACGCTCCCTAGCGAATAGTTACAATGAGCAGTTCTTC. Translating it yields CASRLRSLANSYNEQFF. The rearrangement joins TRBV2 to TRBJ2-1, with D maybe TRBD2 (6 bases). Germline assignment: CDR1 SNHLY and CDR2 FYNNEI. CDR3 length: 17 residues. Between the trimmed V and J ends, which lost 6 bases and 4 bases, there was a span of 22 bases.

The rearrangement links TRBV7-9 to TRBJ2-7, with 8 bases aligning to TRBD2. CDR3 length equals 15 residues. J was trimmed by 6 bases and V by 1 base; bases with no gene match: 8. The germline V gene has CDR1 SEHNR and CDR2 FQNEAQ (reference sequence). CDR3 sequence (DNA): TGTGCCAGCAGCTTAGGAGGGACTAGGGGTACCGAGCAGTACTTC. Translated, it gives CASSLGGTRGTEQYF.

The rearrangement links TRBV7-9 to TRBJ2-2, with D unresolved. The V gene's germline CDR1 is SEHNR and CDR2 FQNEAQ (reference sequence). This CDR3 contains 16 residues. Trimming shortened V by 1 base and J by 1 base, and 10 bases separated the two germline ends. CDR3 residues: CASSLGIALNTGELFF. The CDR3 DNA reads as TGTGCCAGCAGCTTAGGGATAGCCCTGAACACCGGGGAGCTGTTTTTT.

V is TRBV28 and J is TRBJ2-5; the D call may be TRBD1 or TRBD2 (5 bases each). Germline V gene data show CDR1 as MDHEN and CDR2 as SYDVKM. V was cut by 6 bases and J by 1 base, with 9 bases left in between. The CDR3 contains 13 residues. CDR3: CASSRDLQETQYF. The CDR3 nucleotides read TGTGCCAGCAGCCGGGACCTCCAAGAGACCCAGTACTTC.

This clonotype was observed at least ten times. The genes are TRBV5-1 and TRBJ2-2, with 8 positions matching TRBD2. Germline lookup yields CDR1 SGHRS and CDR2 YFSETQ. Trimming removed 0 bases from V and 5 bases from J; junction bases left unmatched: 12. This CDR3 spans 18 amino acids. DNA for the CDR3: TGCGCCAGCAGCTTGGACCCCCCCCGGGAGGGTCGGACCGGGGAGCTGTTTTTT. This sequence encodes CASSLDPPREGRTGELFF.